The T cell receptor (beta chain) described here comes from a study of cytomegalovirus exposure and HLA in healthy donors. Points from the study as a whole: DRB1 showed the most TCR associations and HLA-C the fewest in a later analysis, as rates varied by HLA locus. It was taken for granted in presence/absence analyses that sequencing depth across donors was roughly uniform.

The CDR3 contains 14 residues. With V trimmed by 4 bases and J by 5 bases, 7 bases remained unmatched. CDR1 is MGHRA, CDR2 YSYEKL, per germline. The PCR employed 60 Vbeta primers together with 13 Jbeta primers. Methods used by the authors: A follow-up analysis tallied tens of millions of unique TCR beta chains, approximately 11 million shared. The protocol was immunoSEQ multiplex PCR, while the TCRdb copy is restricted to in-frame clones and leaves out a portion. Clone size and the V and J calls come from that table; the DNA yielded D and trimming. The profile shows about 180,000 clones, about 79% of them singletons. For this clone: Its antigen is unidentified.

The sample consisted of PBMCs. The source of this sequence is a man aged 18 to 30 in good health and CMV-seronegative. V and J are TRBV4-1 and TRBJ2-5; 7 positions agree with TRBD1. The CDR3 protein is CASSLGQLGETQYF. CDR3 DNA sequence: TGCGCCAGCAGCCTGGGACAGCTTGGGGAGACCCAGTACTTC.